This record covers a single TCR beta chain. The antigen remains unidentified. The data belong to a study of T-cell reconstitution after alpha-beta-depleted transplantation in children. Study results and caveats: Newly produced T cells mostly provided counts and TCRbeta diversity after one year, as hyperexpanded clones declined. After transplant, high TCRbeta diversity at day 60 in some patients arose from surviving recipient T cells and thymic progenitors. Reportedly, alpha-beta T cells present about two months post-transplant originated from several hundred expanded clones of graft origin.

It was with unique molecular identifiers that the TCRbeta library was prepared. Each CDR3 protein gets one entry after TCRdb re-called the PCR reads with MiXCR. The sample has over 100,000 distinct CDR3 sequences; 10% to 13% are singletons. V trimming: 5 bases; J trimming: 7 bases; junction bases outside the gene matches: 7. Germline V gene data show CDR1 as ENHRY and CDR2 as SYGVKD. CDR3 size: 14 residues. The V gene is TRBV10-3, the J gene TRBJ2-1, with 8 bases fitting TRBD2. The clonotype originates from a boy younger than 10 with acute lymphoblastic leukemia, due to receive a stem cell transplant. Specimen: PBMCs, collected before TCRalphabeta/CD19-depleted stem cell transplant. The CDR3 sequence: CAISPGTSNNEQFF. CDR3 nucleotide sequence: TGTGCCATCAGTCCCGGGACTAGTAATAATGAGCAGTTCTTC.